This T cell receptor beta chain stems from a study of T cell responses to AZD1222 COVID-19 vaccine. Measured with immunoSEQ multiplex PCR; TCRdb has only the in-frame clones, and not every one. The profile covers about 120,000 clones, with 75% to 90% appearing a single time and about 5.6% taken by the ten largest. As concerns this clone: Its matching antigen is unknown.

Study results and caveats: Spike-spanning, vaccine-associated CD4 TCRs were dominant at 160-218 and 743-854.

The sequenced sample was peripheral blood, obtained on day 0 of AZD1222 vaccination. This receptor was obtained from an adult in good health.

The chain's CDR3 is CAISPGPRSSYEQYF. CDR3 nucleotide sequence: TGTGCCATCAGTCCGGGCCCACGCAGCTCCTACGAGCAGTACTTC. J is TRBJ2-7 and V is TRBV10-3, with D unclear. The germline gives CDR1 ENHRY, CDR2 SYGVKD. The CDR3 covers 15 residues. V lost 5 bases and J lost 0, with 14 bases in between.